The TCR beta chain described here comes from a study of T cell responses to AZD1222 COVID-19 vaccine. Findings and limits, study-wide: Just a handful of people given AZD1222 tested seropositive at baseline.

V was pared by 5 bases and J by 7 bases, with 18 bases between. The germline V gene has CDR1 MDHEN and CDR2 SYDVKM. This CDR3 contains 15 residues. Sequenced by immunoSEQ multiplex PCR; TCRdb stores in-frame clones only, minus some. Of around 170,000 clones detected, around 90% appear once; the ten largest clones hold roughly 2%. As concerns this clone: Its matching antigen is unknown.

The sequencing here drew on peripheral blood, taken 28 days after the second AZD1222 dose. This TCR was recovered from an adult who received the AZD1222 COVID-19 vaccine. The chain uses TRBV28 and TRBJ1-5; weak D call: TRBD1 (5 bases). CDR3 residues: CASSPRTAWGQPQHF. The CDR3 DNA reads TGTGCCAGCAGTCCGCGGACGGCGTGGGGGCAGCCCCAGCATTTT.